This T cell receptor (beta chain) was sequenced for a study of blood T cell repertoires in COVID-19. As for the study in general: Samples taken during acute and convalescent COVID-19 were collected in the United States, Italy and Spain.

The V gene lost 7 bases and the J gene lost 0 bases, with 7 bases spanning the gap. Per the germline V gene, CDR1 is MNHNS and CDR2 is SASEGT. The CDR3 is 14 amino acids. Per the original methods: Amplification from reference gene primers served as the basis for estimated nucleated cell counts. Repertoires were generated with immunoSEQ multiplex PCR, while TCRdb's copy carries only in-frame clones and drops some. The V and J calls and the clone size are those of that table, but D and trimming were determined from the DNA. Among just under 350,000 clones listed, 80% to 90% were seen once. The chain is built from TRBV6-1 and TRBJ1-6; unclear D gene. Sequenced: peripheral blood. The clonotype was recovered from a man younger than 45 with active or convalescent COVID-19. CDR3 nucleotides: TGTGCCAGCACACGAGTCTCCTATAATTCACCCCTCCACTTT. Protein: CASTRVSYNSPLHF.